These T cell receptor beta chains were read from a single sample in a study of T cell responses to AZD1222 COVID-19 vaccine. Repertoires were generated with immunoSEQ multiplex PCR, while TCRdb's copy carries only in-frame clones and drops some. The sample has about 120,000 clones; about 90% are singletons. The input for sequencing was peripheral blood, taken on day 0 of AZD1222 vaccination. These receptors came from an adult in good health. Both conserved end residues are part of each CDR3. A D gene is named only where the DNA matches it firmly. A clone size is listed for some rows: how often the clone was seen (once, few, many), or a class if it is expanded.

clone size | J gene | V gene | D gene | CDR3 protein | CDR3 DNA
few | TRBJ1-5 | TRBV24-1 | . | CATSSYSNQPQHF | TGTGCCACCTCCAGCTATAGCAATCAGCCCCAGCATTTT
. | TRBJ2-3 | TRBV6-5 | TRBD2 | CASTRSGRAADTQYF | TGTGCCAGCACTCGGAGCGGGAGGGCAGCAGATACGCAGTATTTT
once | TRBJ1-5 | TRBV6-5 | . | CASSQDPNQPQHF | TGTGCCAGCAGTCAGGACCCCAATCAGCCCCAGCATTTT
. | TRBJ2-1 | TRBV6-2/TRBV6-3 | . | CASSYDPSANEQFF | TGTGCCAGCAGTTATGATCCCTCAGCCAATGAGCAGTTCTTC
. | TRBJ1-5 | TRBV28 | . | CASTNPLGNQPQHF | TGTGCCAGCACCAATCCCCTTGGTAATCAGCCCCAGCATTTT
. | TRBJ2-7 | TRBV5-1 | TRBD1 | CASSFAGGLSYEQYF | TGCGCCAGCAGCTTCGCAGGGGGCCTTTCCTACGAGCAGTACTTC
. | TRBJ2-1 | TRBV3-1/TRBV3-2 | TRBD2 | CASSQGGVPEGLAGGAEQFF | TGTGCCAGCAGCCAAGGAGGGGTCCCCGAGGGACTAGCGGGAGGGGCTGAGCAGTTCTTC
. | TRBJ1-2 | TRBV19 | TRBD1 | CASSPGQGHYGYTF | TGTGCCAGTAGCCCGGGACAGGGTCACTATGGCTACACCTTC
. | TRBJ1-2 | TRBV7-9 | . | CASTLSGAYGYTF | TGTGCCAGCACTCTTTCTGGGGCCTATGGCTACACCTTC
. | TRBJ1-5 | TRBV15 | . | CATSREHPYSNQPQHF | TGTGCCACCAGCAGAGAACACCCGTATAGCAATCAGCCCCAGCATTTT
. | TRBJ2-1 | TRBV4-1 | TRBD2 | CASSQSVSTSGDTVGFF | TGCGCCAGCAGCCAGAGTGTCTCGACTAGCGGAGATACGGTCGGGTTCTTC
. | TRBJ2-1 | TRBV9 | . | CASSAWQSSYNEQFF | TGTGCCAGCAGCGCCTGGCAGAGCTCCTACAATGAGCAGTTCTTC
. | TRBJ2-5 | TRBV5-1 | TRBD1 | CASSGNFNRGETQYF | TGCGCCAGCAGCGGAAACTTCAACAGGGGTGAGACCCAGTACTTC
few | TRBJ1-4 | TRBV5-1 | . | CASSPLSTEKLFF | TGCGCCAGCAGCCCCCTTTCTACTGAAAAACTGTTTTTT
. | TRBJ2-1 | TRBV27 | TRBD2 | CASSLSSGGTSQFF | TGTGCCAGCAGTTTATCGTCGGGGGGGACTAGTCAGTTCTTC
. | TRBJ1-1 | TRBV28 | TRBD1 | CASSSGQGNTEAFF | TGTGCCAGCAGCTCGGGACAGGGGAACACTGAAGCTTTCTTT
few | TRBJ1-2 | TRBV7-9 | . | CASSLRTENYGYTF | TGTGCCAGCAGCCTTCGGACGGAGAACTATGGCTACACCTTC
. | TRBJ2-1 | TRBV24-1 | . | CATFSGDYNEQFF | TGTGCCACCTTTAGCGGAGACTACAATGAGCAGTTCTTC
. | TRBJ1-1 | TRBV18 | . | CASSPTENTEAFF | TGTGCCAGCTCACCAACCGAAAACACTGAAGCTTTCTTT
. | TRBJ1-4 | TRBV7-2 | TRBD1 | CASSFGTGGKEKLFF | TGTGCCAGCAGCTTTGGCACAGGGGGCAAGGAAAAACTGTTTTTT
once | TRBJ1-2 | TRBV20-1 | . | CSANDRANYGYTF | TGCAGTGCTAATGACAGAGCTAACTATGGCTACACCTTC
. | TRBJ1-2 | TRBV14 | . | CASSRGNNYGYTF | TGTGCCAGCAGCCGGGGGAATAACTATGGCTACACCTTC
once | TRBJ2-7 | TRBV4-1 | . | CASSQAYVGEQYF | TGCGCCAGCAGCCAAGCATATGTCGGGGAGCAGTACTTC
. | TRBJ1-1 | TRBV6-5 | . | CASSYSLGSHSEAFF | TGTGCCAGCAGTTACTCCCTTGGTTCCCACAGTGAAGCTTTCTTT
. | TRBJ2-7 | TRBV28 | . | CASSLRGEQYF | TGTGCCAGCAGCCTCAGGGGCGAGCAGTACTTC
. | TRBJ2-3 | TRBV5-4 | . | CASRPSGRFTDTQYF | TGTGCCAGCAGACCCTCCGGACGGTTCACAGATACGCAGTATTTT
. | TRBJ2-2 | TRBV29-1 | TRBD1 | CSVRTGWNTGELFF | TGCAGCGTCCGGACAGGGTGGAACACCGGGGAGCTGTTTTTT
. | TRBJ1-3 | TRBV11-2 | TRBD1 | CASRGQYLSSGNTIYF | TGTGCCAGCAGGGGACAGTATTTAAGCTCTGGAAACACCATATATTTT
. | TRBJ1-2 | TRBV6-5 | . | CASRLNYGYTF | TGTGCCAGCAGGCTGAACTATGGCTACACCTTC
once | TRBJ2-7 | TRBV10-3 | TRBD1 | CAITGGQGNHEQYF | TGTGCCATCACCGGAGGACAGGGGAATCACGAGCAGTACTTC
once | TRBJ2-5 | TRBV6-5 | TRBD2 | CASSSGTSGGWETQYF | TGTGCCAGCAGTTCCGGGACTAGCGGGGGTTGGGAGACCCAGTACTTC
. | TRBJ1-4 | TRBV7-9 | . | CASSQALQEPNEKLFF | TGTGCCAGCAGCCAAGCCCTACAGGAACCGAATGAAAAACTGTTTTTT
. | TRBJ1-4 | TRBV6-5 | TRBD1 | CASSPSGTDGKLFF | TGTGCCAGCAGCCCGTCCGGGACAGACGGGAAACTGTTTTTT
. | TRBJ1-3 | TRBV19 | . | CASSSFLGNTIYF | TGTGCCAGTAGTAGCTTCCTAGGAAACACCATATATTTT
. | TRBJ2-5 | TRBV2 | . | CASSDLASQETQYF | TGTGCCAGCAGTGATTTAGCGTCCCAAGAGACCCAGTACTTC
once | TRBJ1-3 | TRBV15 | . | CATSRDRGPETYSGNTIYF | TGTGCCACCAGCAGAGACCGGGGCCCGGAAACTTACTCTGGAAACACCATATATTTT
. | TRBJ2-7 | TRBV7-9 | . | CASSLPRDTYEQYF | TGTGCCAGCAGCCTCCCCCGGGACACCTACGAGCAGTACTTC
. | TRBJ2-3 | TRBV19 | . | CASSTTGFSGDTQYF | TGTGCCAGTAGTACCACAGGGTTTTCGGGAGATACGCAGTATTTT
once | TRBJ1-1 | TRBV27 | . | CASSFSGLAEAFF | TGTGCCAGCAGTTTTTCGGGGCTAGCTGAAGCTTTCTTT
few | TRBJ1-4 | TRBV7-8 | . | CASSLAGGEKLFF | TGTGCCAGCAGCTTAGCCGGGGGAGAAAAACTGTTTTTT
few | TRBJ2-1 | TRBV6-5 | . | CASSYSPVYNEQFF | TGTGCCAGCAGTTATTCCCCAGTTTACAATGAGCAGTTCTTC
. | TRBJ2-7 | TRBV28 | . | CAAGRGQKYEQYF | TGTGCCGCTGGGCGAGGACAGAAATACGAGCAGTACTTC
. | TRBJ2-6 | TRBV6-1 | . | CASSESSSGANVLTF | TGTGCCAGCAGTGAATCCTCCTCTGGGGCCAACGTCCTGACTTTC
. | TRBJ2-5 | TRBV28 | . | CASGLGVGKETQYF | TGTGCCAGCGGCCTGGGCGTGGGAAAAGAGACCCAGTACTTC
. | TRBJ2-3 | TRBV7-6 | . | CASSSPDANTQYF | TGTGCCAGCAGCTCGCCTGACGCAAATACGCAGTATTTT
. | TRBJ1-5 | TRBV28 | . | CASSRDGGGNQPQHF | TGTGCCAGCAGCCGGGACGGAGGGGGCAATCAGCCCCAGCATTTT
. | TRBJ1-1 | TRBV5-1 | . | CASSFTGKPEAFF | TGCGCCAGCAGCTTTACAGGGAAGCCTGAAGCTTTCTTT
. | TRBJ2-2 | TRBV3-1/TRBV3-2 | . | CASSQGVLTGELFF | TGTGCCAGCAGCCAGGGGGTCCTCACCGGGGAGCTGTTTTTT
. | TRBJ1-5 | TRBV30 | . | CAWSEDSNQPQHF | TGTGCCTGGTCTGAGGATAGCAATCAGCCCCAGCATTTT
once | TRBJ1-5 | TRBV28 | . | CASTRGYQPQHF | TGTGCCAGCACCCGGGGTTATCAGCCCCAGCATTTT
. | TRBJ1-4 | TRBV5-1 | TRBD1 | CASSFEQGAFYEKLFF | TGCGCCAGCAGCTTCGAACAGGGGGCGTTTTATGAAAAACTGTTTTTT